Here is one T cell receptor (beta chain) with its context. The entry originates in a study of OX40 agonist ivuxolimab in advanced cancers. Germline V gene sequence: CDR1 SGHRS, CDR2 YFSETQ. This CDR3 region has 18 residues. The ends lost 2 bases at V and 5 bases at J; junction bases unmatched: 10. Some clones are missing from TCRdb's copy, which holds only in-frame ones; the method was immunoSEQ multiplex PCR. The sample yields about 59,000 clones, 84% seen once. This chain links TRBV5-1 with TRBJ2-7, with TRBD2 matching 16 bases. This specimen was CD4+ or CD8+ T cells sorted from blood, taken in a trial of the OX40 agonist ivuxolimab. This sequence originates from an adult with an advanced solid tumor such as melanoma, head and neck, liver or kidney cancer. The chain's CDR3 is CASSFLGTSGGAVDEQYF. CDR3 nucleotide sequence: TGCGCCAGCAGCTTCCTCGGGACTAGCGGGGGGGCAGTGGACGAGCAGTACTTC.